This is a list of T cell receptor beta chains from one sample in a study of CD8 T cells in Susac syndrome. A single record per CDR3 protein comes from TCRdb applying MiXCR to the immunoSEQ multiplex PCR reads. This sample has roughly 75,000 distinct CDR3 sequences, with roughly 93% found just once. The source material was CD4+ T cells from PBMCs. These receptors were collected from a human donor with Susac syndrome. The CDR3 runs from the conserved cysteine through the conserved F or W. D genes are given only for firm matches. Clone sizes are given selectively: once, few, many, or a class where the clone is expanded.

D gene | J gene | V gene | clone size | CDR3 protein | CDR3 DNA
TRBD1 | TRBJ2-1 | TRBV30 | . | CAWRPPGTGGGNEQFF | TGTGCCTGGAGGCCCCCCGGGACAGGGGGTGGCAATGAGCAGTTCTTC
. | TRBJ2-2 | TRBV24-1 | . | CATSDPVPGATGELFF | TGTGCCACCAGTGACCCAGTCCCGGGGGCCACCGGGGAGCTGTTTTTT
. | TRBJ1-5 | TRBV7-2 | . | CASSFSTGQRNQPQHF | TGTGCCAGCAGCTTTTCCACCGGGCAAAGAAATCAGCCCCAGCATTTT
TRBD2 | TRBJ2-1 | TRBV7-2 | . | CASSSGVASGGAEFF | TGTGCCAGCAGCTCAGGGGTCGCTAGCGGGGGGGCCGAGTTCTTC
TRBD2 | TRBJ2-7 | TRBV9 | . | CASSVAASGALLSYEQYF | TGTGCCAGCAGCGTAGCGGCTAGCGGTGCTCTCTTGAGCTACGAGCAGTACTTC
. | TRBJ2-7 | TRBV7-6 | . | CASSSAGTMATQQYF | TGTGCCAGCAGCTCGGCAGGGACGATGGCTACGCAGCAGTACTTC
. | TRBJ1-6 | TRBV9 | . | CASSVWDADSPLHF | TGTGCCAGCAGCGTGTGGGACGCGGATTCACCCCTCCACTTT
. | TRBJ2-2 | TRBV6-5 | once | CASRAAVSNTGELFF | TGTGCATCTAGAGCGGCAGTCTCGAACACCGGGGAGCTGTTTTTT
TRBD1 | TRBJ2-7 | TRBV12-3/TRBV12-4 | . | CASRPGTGVEQYF | TGTGCCAGCAGGCCCGGGACAGGGGTCGAGCAGTACTTC
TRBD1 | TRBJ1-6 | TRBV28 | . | CATKEETGNNSPLHF | TGTGCCACCAAGGAGGAGACAGGGAATAATTCACCCCTCCACTTT
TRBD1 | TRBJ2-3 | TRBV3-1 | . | CASSQPGQGSDTQYF | TGTGCCAGCAGCCAGCCGGGACAGGGGTCAGATACGCAGTATTTT
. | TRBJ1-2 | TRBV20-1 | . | CSASGLAGVGYGYTF | TGCAGTGCTAGCGGGTTGGCGGGGGTTGGGTATGGCTACACCTTC
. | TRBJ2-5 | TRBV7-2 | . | CASSRSGRRETQYF | TGTGCCAGCAGCCGATCTGGCAGGAGGGAGACCCAGTACTTC
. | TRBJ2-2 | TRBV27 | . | CASRTGDFTGELFF | TGTGCCAGCAGGACAGGAGACTTCACCGGGGAGCTGTTTTTT
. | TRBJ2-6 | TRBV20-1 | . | CSASEVNVLTF | TGCAGTGCTTCCGAGGTCAACGTCCTGACTTTC
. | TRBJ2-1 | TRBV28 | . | CASSFARGGGSYNEQFF | TGTGCCAGCAGTTTTGCCAGGGGAGGAGGCTCCTACAATGAGCAGTTCTTC
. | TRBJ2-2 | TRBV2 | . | CASSEAGELFF | TGTGCCAGCAGTGAAGCCGGGGAGCTGTTTTTT
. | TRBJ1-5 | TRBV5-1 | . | CASSLGQQNQPQHF | TGCGCCAGCAGCTTGGGACAGCAAAATCAGCCCCAGCATTTT
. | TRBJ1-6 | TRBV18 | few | CASSPAAGRNSPLHF | TGTGCCAGCTCCCCGGCGGCGGGACGGAATTCACCCCTCCACTTT
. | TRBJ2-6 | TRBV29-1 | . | CSVLRFSSGANVLTF | TGCAGCGTTCTCCGCTTCAGCTCTGGGGCCAACGTCCTGACTTTC
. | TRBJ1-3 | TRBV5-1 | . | CASSLNRGLSSGNTIYF | TGCGCCAGCAGCTTGAATAGGGGCCTGAGCTCTGGAAACACCATATATTTT
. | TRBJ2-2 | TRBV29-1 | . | CSVRMTERARELFF | TGCAGCGTTCGGATGACAGAGCGGGCGAGGGAGCTGTTTTTT
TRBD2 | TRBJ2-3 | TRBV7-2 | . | CASSFGLAGGDTQYF | TGTGCCAGCAGCTTTGGCCTAGCGGGGGGAGATACGCAGTATTTT
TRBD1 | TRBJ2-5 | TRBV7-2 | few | CASRSTGEETQYF | TGTGCCAGCAGATCGACAGGGGAAGAGACCCAGTACTTC
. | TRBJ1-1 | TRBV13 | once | CASSLEALNMNTEAFF | TGTGCCAGCAGCTTAGAAGCGTTAAATATGAACACTGAAGCTTTCTTT
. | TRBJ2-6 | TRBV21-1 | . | CASSWGGPRAPTSGANVLTF | TGTGCCAGCAGCTGGGGGGGGCCGCGAGCACCAACCTCTGGGGCCAACGTCCTGACTTTC
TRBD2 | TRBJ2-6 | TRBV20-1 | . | CSAPSGGAYGANVLTF | TGCAGTGCTCCTAGCGGGGGGGCATATGGGGCCAACGTCCTGACTTTC
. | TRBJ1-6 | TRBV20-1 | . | CSARGTAGRNSPLHF | TGCAGTGCTAGAGGGACAGCTGGAAGAAATTCACCCCTCCACTTT
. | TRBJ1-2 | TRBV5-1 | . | CASSSDNYGYTF | TGCGCCAGCAGCTCGGACAACTATGGCTACACCTTC
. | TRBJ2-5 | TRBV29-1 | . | CSVDSPETQYF | TGCAGCGTTGACAGTCCAGAGACCCAGTACTTC
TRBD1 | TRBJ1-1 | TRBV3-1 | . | CASTRQGDTEAFF | TGTGCCAGCACTCGGCAGGGGGACACTGAAGCTTTCTTT
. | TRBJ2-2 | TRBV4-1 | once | CASSLGDHTGELFF | TGCGCCAGCAGCCTCGGGGACCACACCGGGGAGCTGTTTTTT
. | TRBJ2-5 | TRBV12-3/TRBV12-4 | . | CASSPRGGGETQYF | TGTGCCAGCAGTCCCCGGGGTGGGGGGGAGACCCAGTACTTC
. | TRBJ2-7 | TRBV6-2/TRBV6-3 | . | CASSYSNPPGQYF | TGTGCCAGCAGTTACTCGAACCCGCCCGGGCAGTACTTC
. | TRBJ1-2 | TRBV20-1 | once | CSAYEYGYTF | TGCAGTGCATATGAATATGGCTACACCTTC
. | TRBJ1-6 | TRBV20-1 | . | CSARDLKDSTYNSPLHF | TGCAGTGCTAGAGATTTGAAGGACAGCACCTATAATTCACCCCTCCACTTT
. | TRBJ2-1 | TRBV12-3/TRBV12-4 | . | CASSWLSYNEQFF | TGTGCCAGCAGTTGGCTTTCCTACAATGAGCAGTTCTTC
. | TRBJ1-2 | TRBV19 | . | CASRGDGYGYTF | TGTGCCAGTAGAGGGGATGGCTATGGCTACACCTTC
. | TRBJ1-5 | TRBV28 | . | CASDSGAPRNQPQHF | TGTGCCAGCGACTCGGGGGCACCCAGGAATCAGCCCCAGCATTTT
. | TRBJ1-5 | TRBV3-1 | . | CASSPHGGLGNQPQHF | TGTGCCAGCAGCCCGCATGGGGGTTTGGGCAATCAGCCCCAGCATTTT